This T cell receptor beta chain was found in a study of cytomegalovirus exposure and HLA in healthy donors. Study-level findings and limits: Specificity for CMV antigens was confirmed in vitro for a few of the CMV-associated chains. It was only CMV serostatus that was available as immune exposure information.

This clone showed up just a few times. Its target is unknown. The PCR used 60 Vbeta and 13 Jbeta primers. Method: immunoSEQ multiplex PCR; TCRdb's copy keeps in-frame clones and lacks some. In the table there are about 130,000 clones, around a tenth of which are singletons. This CDR3 is 16 amino acids long. The germline gives CDR1 MNHEY, CDR2 SMNVEV (reference sequence). The ends were cut back, 3 bases at V and 5 bases at J, with 20 bases in the middle. The V and J genes are TRBV27 and TRBJ2-7; TRBD1 might be the D (6 bases). What was sequenced was PBMCs. The receptor was isolated from a middle-aged man in good health and CMV-seronegative. The chain's CDR3 is CASSFLRSGDKDEQYF. CDR3 bases: TGTGCCAGCAGTTTCCTCCGCTCAGGGGATAAGGACGAGCAGTACTTC.